These 5 T cell receptor beta chains share one sample of origin, sequenced in a study of T cell responses to AZD1222 COVID-19 vaccine. Sequenced by immunoSEQ multiplex PCR; TCRdb stores in-frame clones only, minus some. The table includes over 100,000 clones, roughly 93% detected once. This material consisted of peripheral blood, taken on day 0 of AZD1222 vaccination. These receptors came from an adult in good health.

The chain has TRBV7-9 and TRBJ2-4; a possible D gene is TRBD2 (5 bases). CDR3 length: 14 amino acids. The germline V and J ends were trimmed by 3 bases and 0 bases, with 6 bases remaining between them. The V gene's germline CDR1 is SEHNR and CDR2 FQNEAQ (reference sequence). The CDR3 DNA is TGTGCCAGCAGCTTCCGGGGAGCCAAAAACATTCAGTACTTC. This gives the protein CASSFRGAKNIQYF.

V and J are TRBV4-2 and TRBJ2-5, with D possibly being TRBD1 or TRBD2 (5 bases each). Between the trimmed V and J ends, which lost 1 base and 5 bases, there was a span of 17 bases. Germline CDR1 reads LGHNA; CDR2 reads YNFKEQ. The CDR3 has 16 residues. The CDR3 spells CASSQGDVEAGETQYF. DNA of the CDR3: TGTGCCAGCAGCCAAGGGGACGTGGAGGCCGGGGAGACCCAGTACTTC.

This chain joins TRBV18 and TRBJ2-1; the match to TRBD2 covers 11 bases. Germline CDR1 and CDR2: KGHSH and LQKENI. Losses at the gene ends were 4 bases for V and 6 bases for J; bases not matched to a gene: 5. The CDR3 totals 15 residues. This CDR3 reads CASSLLAGDLNEQFF. The CDR3 bases are TGTGCCAGCTCACTACTAGCGGGAGACCTCAATGAGCAGTTCTTC.

The V gene is TRBV5-8, the J gene TRBJ1-1, with a tentative D call TRBD1 (5 bases). Per germline, CDR1 SGHTS and CDR2 YDEGEE. Trimming removed 2 bases from V and 0 bases from J, with 11 bases in between. The CDR3 contains 15 residues. The CDR3 nucleotides read TGTGCCAGCAGCTTTGAGGGACGTGTGAACACTGAAGCTTTCTTT. It yields the protein CASSFEGRVNTEAFF.

The gene calls are TRBV5-4 and TRBJ1-5; D gene ambiguous. The V gene lost 0 bases and the J gene lost 2 bases, with 3 bases spanning the gap. This CDR3 is 13 amino acids long. Looked up from germline, CDR1 is SGHNT and CDR2 is YYREEE (reference sequence). This CDR3 is CASSLAGNQPQHF. As DNA, the CDR3 is TGTGCCAGCAGCTTGGCCGGCAATCAGCCCCAGCATTTT.